Detailed here is one TCR beta chain. Its antigen is undetermined. V shed 5 bases and J 4 bases; nucleotides not matched to a gene: 10. The V gene's germline CDR1 is MNHEY and CDR2 SMNVEV (reference sequence). The CDR3 extends over 15 amino acids. Some clones are missing from TCRdb's copy, which holds only in-frame ones; the method was immunoSEQ multiplex PCR. The data contain 100,000 to 110,000 clones, more than 75% of them seen just once; the ten biggest clones take up about 0.9%. This record belongs to a study of graft-versus-host responses after intestinal transplantation. Study-level background: Tacrolimus plus steroids were given to all recipients for approximately three years, preceded by anti-thymocyte globulin induction.

The chain uses TRBV27 and TRBJ1-2, with 7 bases lining up with TRBD1. Sequenced material: unstimulated CD4+ T cells sorted from spleen or lymph node cells, taken before transplant. The TCR sequence derives from a human donor who was the organ donor for an intestinal transplant. This chain's CDR3 is CASSRDPQGLYGYTF. In DNA, the CDR3 is TGTGCCAGCAGTCGAGACCCACAGGGGCTCTATGGCTACACCTTC.